This TCR beta chain was captured in a study of T-cell memory formation after mild COVID-19. Study results and caveats: Cross-reactive memory apparently joined, as some responding clones appeared in pre-infection memory. Clones contracting over day 15 to 85 were CD4/CD8 balanced, with later expanders leaning CD4+. Contracting CD4+ clones were located mainly in CM and EM, and CD8+ clones in EMRA.

TCRdb fed the 5' RACE reads into MiXCR, producing one record per CDR3 protein. Here the sample spans some 210,000 distinct CDR3 sequences, 27% being singletons. V was pared by 0 bases and J by 3 bases, with 15 bases of the junction left unmatched. This CDR3 comprises 19 residues. CDR1 is MNHEY, CDR2 SVGEGT, per germline. Comments on this clonotype: Its cognate antigen is unknown.

The V gene is TRBV6-2 or TRBV6-3, the J gene TRBJ2-7; TRBD1 agrees at 9 bases. The receptor comes from an adult woman who had mild COVID-19 (a few samples of this study predate the infection). Cell type and time point are not known. Sequencing was performed on PBMCs or a T cell subset sorted from them (not recorded which). CDR3 sequence: CASSYSGNRGPGKNYEQYF. In DNA form, the CDR3 reads TGTGCCAGCAGTTACTCAGGGAACAGGGGGCCAGGGAAGAACTACGAGCAGTACTTC.